A selection of T cell receptor beta chains follows, all from one sample in a study of CD8 T cells in Susac syndrome. One entry per CDR3 protein, called by TCRdb with MiXCR from the immunoSEQ multiplex PCR reads. The data show roughly 60,000 distinct CDR3 sequences, roughly 92% seen once. What was sequenced was CD8+ T cells from PBMCs. The receptors derive from a human donor in good health. Each CDR3 is given without its conserved first and last residue.

V gene	CDR3 length	J gene	CDR3 protein
TRBV29-1	12	TRBJ1-5	SVGTGDSNQPQH
TRBV6-5	11	TRBJ1-1	ASKATFGTEAF
TRBV28	12	TRBJ2-1	ASSFAGGDNEQF
TRBV9	14	TRBJ2-1	ASSVAYRSYNNEQF
TRBV7-9	13	TRBJ2-5	ASSPWTGEQETQY
TRBV7-9	14	TRBJ2-1	ASSPLGAGDYNEQF
TRBV11-2	12	TRBJ2-5	ASSLVGSQETQY
TRBV29-1	10	TRBJ1-2	SAVPEGYGYT
TRBV11-2	12	TRBJ2-7	ASSGHRGWEEQY
TRBV19	11	TRBJ2-7	ASSMTGGYEQY
TRBV7-9	13	TRBJ1-2	ASSLLAPDADGYT
TRBV27	13	TRBJ2-1	ASSFGSGGVDEQF
TRBV19	12	TRBJ1-4	ATATGSTNEKLF
TRBV7-9	16	TRBJ1-4	ASSENLGAAEINEKLF
TRBV19	12	TRBJ1-2	ASSASGDHYGYT
TRBV23-1	15	TRBJ2-7	ASSQFLGYNISYEQY
TRBV7-9	14	TRBJ1-1	ASSFLGQANNTEAF
TRBV29-1	12	TRBJ1-2	SASSTGETTGYT
TRBV6-6	13	TRBJ2-7	ASSYVSEGWDEQY
TRBV5-5	14	TRBJ2-3	ASSLLLLKSTDTQY
TRBV7-2	13	TRBJ2-5	ASSLRGPKGETQY
TRBV6-1	15	TRBJ1-3	ASSPHTGYPSGNTIY
TRBV24-1	9	TRBJ1-1	ATRAGQEAF
TRBV4-3	13	TRBJ1-4	ASSLIEGTNEKLF
TRBV16	11	TRBJ2-3	ASNPSFTDTQY
TRBV6-1	12	TRBJ2-1	ASKTAGIYNEQF
TRBV29-1	13	TRBJ1-1	SVEDPYREFPEAF
TRBV13	11	TRBJ2-5	ASGAGGEETQY
TRBV12-3/TRBV12-4	12	TRBJ2-1	ASSLILRFDEQF
TRBV29-1	12	TRBJ1-2	SAVGPMGGFGYT
TRBV7-7	12	TRBJ2-3	ASSVDKGADTQY
TRBV27	15	TRBJ2-2	ASTGGLAGGLPGELF
TRBV6-6	10	TRBJ1-3	ASSSTGNTIY
TRBV25-1	15	TRBJ2-5	ASSGEKQGPPAETQY
TRBV19	15	TRBJ1-6	ATAKITTRTYNSPLH
TRBV28	12	TRBJ2-2	ASSLFHNTGELF
TRBV30	11	TRBJ2-1	AWTDNDPGEHF
TRBV20-1	12	TRBJ2-7	SASGLAGAYEQY
TRBV19	11	TRBJ1-1	ASSIVRGSEAF
TRBV19	11	TRBJ2-7	ASSIRMEGEQY
TRBV7-8	15	TRBJ2-3	ASSLVWAAFRTDTQY
TRBV19	12	TRBJ1-4	ASYDRATEEKLF
TRBV10-3	12	TRBJ2-4	AISESGQVDIQY
TRBV13	12	TRBJ2-7	ASSPGQKAYEQY
TRBV6-6	10	TRBJ1-2	ASSPDSYGYT